The 19 T cell receptor beta chains reported below all come from one sample, sequenced in a study of OX40 agonist ivuxolimab in advanced cancers. TCRdb's table, derived via immunoSEQ multiplex PCR, lists solely in-frame clones and lacks some. This table holds 65,000 to 90,000 clones, over 75% found once. This material consisted of CD4+ or CD8+ T cells sorted from blood, taken in a trial of the OX40 agonist ivuxolimab. These receptors were obtained from an adult with an advanced solid tumor such as melanoma, head and neck, liver or kidney cancer.

This chain uses TRBV7-6 with TRBJ2-5; TRBD2 agrees at 12 bases. The CDR3 spans 16 residues. Germline values: CDR1 SGHVS, CDR2 FNYEAQ. Trimming cost V 2 bases and J 2 bases; bases outside gene matches: 3. The CDR3 DNA sequence: TGTGCCAGCAGCTTAATGCTAGCGGGGGGGCAAGAGACCCAGTACTTC. Residues: CASSLMLAGGQETQYF.

The chain has TRBV30 and TRBJ1-6; TRBD1 matches at 10 bases. The CDR3 covers 15 residues. CDR1 is GTSNPN, CDR2 SVGIG, per germline (reference sequence). V shed 3 bases and J 11 bases; nucleotides not matched to a gene: 10. The CDR3 region has the DNA TGTGCCTGGAGCCATTTCGACAGGGGGCGGACACCCCTCCACTTT. This encodes CAWSHFDRGRTPLHF.

The chain is built from TRBV29-1 and TRBJ2-2, with TRBD2 matching over 9 bases. The CDR3 spans 14 residues. Per the germline V gene, CDR1 is SQVTM and CDR2 is ANQGSEA. J gave up 8 bases and V 6 bases, and 10 bases lay outside the gene matches. The chain's CDR3 is CSVAASGTKGELFF. The CDR3 DNA sequence: TGCAGCGTGGCGGCTAGCGGGACGAAAGGGGAGCTGTTTTTT.

V and J are TRBV7-2 and TRBJ2-3, with a weak D call TRBD2 (6 bases). Trimming cost V 7 bases and J 0 bases, with 23 bases left between them. The germline gives CDR1 SGHTA, CDR2 FQGNSA. CDR3 length: 18 residues. The CDR3 nucleotides read TGTGCCAGCAACCCTCGCGGACTATCAGCAGCAAGCACAGATACGCAGTATTTT. It yields the protein CASNPRGLSAASTDTQYF. The full variable domain, with the rest looked up from reference TRBV7-2 and TRBJ2-3, is GAGVSQSPSNKVTEKGKDVELRCDPISGHTALYWYRQSLGQGLEFLIYFQGNSAPDKSGLPSDRFSAERTGGSVSTLTIQRTQQEDSAVYLCASNPRGLSAASTDTQYFGPGTRLTVL.

The chain has TRBV7-9 and TRBJ2-6, with 9 bases that match TRBD1. The CDR3 totals 17 residues. CDR1 is SEHNR and CDR2 is FQNEAQ in the germline V gene (reference sequence). The junction had 9 bases not matched to a gene; V was cut back by 5 bases and J by 4 bases. The CDR3 DNA reads as TGTGCCAGCAGCCGCGCTGGACAGGGGATCGGGGCCAACGTCCTGACTTTC. It translates to CASSRAGQGIGANVLTF.

The genes are TRBV29-1 and TRBJ1-2; no definite D call. Per the germline V gene, CDR1 is SQVTM and CDR2 is ANQGSEA. This CDR3 is built from 11 residues. The V end lost 4 bases, the J end lost 3 bases, and 6 bases lay between the germline ends. The CDR3 spells CSVGGHYGYTF. CDR3 nucleotides: TGCAGCGTTGGAGGGCACTATGGCTACACCTTC.

This rearrangement joins TRBV6-1 to TRBJ2-1; 12 nucleotides align to TRBD2. Germline V gene data show CDR1 as MNHNS and CDR2 as SASEGT. This CDR3 spans 14 amino acids. V trimming: 8 bases; J trimming: 12 bases; junction bases outside the gene matches: 11. This chain's CDR3 is CASSAASGGGRQFF. CDR3 DNA: TGTGCCAGCTCGGCGGCTAGCGGGGGGGGTAGGCAGTTCTTC.

V gene TRBV7-9 combines with J gene TRBJ1-2; no clear D gene. From germline, CDR1 is SEHNR and CDR2 FQNEAQ (reference sequence). Trimming left V 3 bases short and J 0 bases short, with 8 bases between. This CDR3 has 14 amino acids. Written as DNA, the CDR3 is TGTGCCAGCAGCTTGGCCGTAGCTAACTATGGCTACACCTTC. Its translation is CASSLAVANYGYTF.

The genes are TRBV2 and TRBJ1-4; the D is unclear. There are 13 residues in the CDR3. The germline CDR1 and CDR2 sequences are SNHLY and FYNNEI. V lost 8 bases and J lost 7, with 14 bases in between. The CDR3 coding sequence is TGTGCCAGCGGACCCGAGGCTGTTGAAAAACTGTTTTTT. The encoded protein is CASGPEAVEKLFF.

The chain combines TRBV19 with TRBJ2-7; 10 bases align to TRBD1. V was clipped by 6 bases and J by 6 bases; unmatched bases: 11. CDR3 size: 15 residues. The germline gives CDR1 LNHDA, CDR2 SQIVND (reference sequence). The CDR3 loop reads CASSPRTGGGAEQYF. Here the CDR3 DNA reads TGTGCCAGTAGCCCAAGGACAGGGGGTGGTGCCGAGCAGTACTTC.

This rearrangement joins TRBV19 to TRBJ2-5, with D perhaps matching TRBD2 (5 bases). The germline V and J ends were trimmed by 3 bases and 5 bases, with 13 bases remaining between them. This CDR3 region has 14 residues. CDR1 is LNHDA, CDR2 SQIVND, per germline (reference sequence). Written as DNA, the CDR3 is TGTGCCAGTAGTATGATCGGGGAACGGGAGACCCAGTACTTC. Protein product: CASSMIGERETQYF. The full variable domain, rest sourced from reference TRBV19 and TRBJ2-5, is DGGITQSPKYLFRKEGQNVTLSCEQNLNHDAMYWYRQDPGQGLRLIYYSQIVNDFQKGDIAEGYSVSREKKESFPLTVTSAQKNPTAFYLCASSMIGERETQYFGPGTRLLVL.

The rearrangement uses TRBV7-9 and TRBJ1-1, with 7 nucleotides matching TRBD1. The CDR3 sequence is 14 residues long. The V segment lost 8 bases and the J segment 1 base; nucleotides outside the gene matches: 7. Germline V lookup: CDR1 SEHNR, CDR2 FQNEAQ (reference sequence). The DNA of the CDR3 is TGTGCCAGCGGCCGGGGGACAGAGAACACTGAAGCTTTCTTT. Protein product: CASGRGTENTEAFF.

The chain has TRBV6-1 and TRBJ1-2; weak D call: TRBD1 (5 bases). The germline V gene has CDR1 MNHNS and CDR2 SASEGT. The V and J ends lost 5 bases and 6 bases respectively, with 13 bases between them. The CDR3 extends over 13 amino acids. CDR3 nucleotide sequence: TGTGCCAGCAGTTATATAGGGACCCATGGCTACACCTTC. The encoded protein is CASSYIGTHGYTF.

The genes are TRBV7-8 and TRBJ2-7; D may be TRBD1 or TRBD2 (6 bases each). The CDR3 consists of 15 residues. The V end lost 1 base, the J end lost 2 bases, and 12 bases lay between the germline ends. CDR1 is SGHVS and CDR2 is FQNEAQ in the germline V gene. The CDR3 is CASSLEGGEAYEQYF. CDR3 nucleotide sequence: TGTGCCAGCAGCTTAGAGGGGGGCGAGGCCTACGAGCAGTACTTC.

Only one count was recorded for this clone. The rearrangement joins TRBV25-1 to TRBJ1-2; 8 positions match TRBD1. The CDR3 loop spans 16 amino acids. The germline V gene has CDR1 MGHDK and CDR2 SYGVNS. The J segment lost 6 bases and the V segment lost 3 bases, leaving 12 bases of the junction unmatched. The CDR3 sequence is CASSETRTGMRHGYTF. DNA of the CDR3: TGTGCCAGCAGTGAGACCCGGACAGGGATGAGGCATGGCTACACCTTC.

J is TRBJ2-3 and V is TRBV7-2; 7 bases are shared with TRBD2. The J segment lost 3 bases and the V segment lost 5 bases, leaving 8 bases of the junction unmatched. The CDR3 runs to 15 residues. The germline gives CDR1 SGHTA, CDR2 FQGNSA. CDR3: CASSPPSGRTDTQYF. The CDR3 coding sequence is TGTGCCAGCAGCCCCCCTAGCGGACGGACAGATACGCAGTATTTT.

This chain connects TRBV2 to TRBJ1-6; TRBD1 is a possible D gene (6 bases). The CDR3 is 13 residues long. Germline lookup yields CDR1 SNHLY and CDR2 FYNNEI. The germline V and J ends were trimmed by 4 bases and 6 bases, with 7 bases remaining between them. The CDR3, as DNA: TGTGCCAGCAGTGGGACAGCTAATTCACCCCTCCACTTT. It specifies CASSGTANSPLHF.

J is TRBJ2-5 and V is TRBV5-4; D gene unclear. The CDR3 is made up of 12 amino acids. The ends were cut back, 0 bases at V and 0 bases at J, with 0 bases in the middle. Germline V gene data show CDR1 as SGHNT and CDR2 as YYREEE (reference sequence). CDR3 nucleotides: TGTGCCAGCAGCTTGGACCAAGAGACCCAGTACTTC. Its protein is CASSLDQETQYF.

This clone was seen only a few times. This chain joins TRBV7-8 and TRBJ1-3; TRBD1 is a possible D gene (6 bases). The V end lost 5 bases, the J end lost 0 bases, and 14 bases lay between the germline ends. The CDR3 runs 16 residues. The germline V gene has CDR1 SGHVS and CDR2 FQNEAQ. The CDR3 reads CASSPPQGASGNTIYF. The CDR3 DNA is TGTGCCAGCAGCCCCCCACAGGGAGCCTCTGGAAACACCATATATTTT.